This T cell receptor beta chain appears in the sequencing data of a study of T cells in Graves' hyperthyroidism and ophthalmopathy. Study results and caveats: Most thyroid clonotypes with frequency above 0.001 were detected in blood. A model built on 13 V-J features separated ophthalmopathy from stable hyperthyroidism.

This clonotype was detected many times. The antigen remains undetermined. With V trimmed by 1 base and J by 0 bases, 10 bases remained unmatched. There are 18 residues in the CDR3. The germline gives CDR1 SGHTA, CDR2 FQGNSA. Ophthalmopathy patients had Clinical Activity Score at least 3, NOSPECS grade at least 4, duration under 3 months. Diagnosis relied on clinical symptoms, serum thyroxine and TRAb, thyroid ultrasound and orbital computed tomography. RNA transcripts yielded amplified TCR beta CDR3 regions. First-round RT-PCR of the TCR CDR3 relied on the HTBI primer set. TCRdb redid the calling of the multiplex PCR reads with MiXCR, one entry per CDR3 protein. The sample includes around 530,000 distinct CDR3 sequences, roughly 15% of them seen just once.

The chain joins TRBV7-2 to TRBJ2-3; 7 bases match TRBD2. Material: blood. The TCR sequence derives from a woman in her late teens or twenties with Graves' ophthalmopathy. CDR3 sequence: CASSLVRSSGGSTDTQYF. The CDR3 region has the DNA TGTGCCAGCAGCTTAGTACGTTCTAGCGGAGGGAGCACAGATACGCAGTATTTT.